Presented here are 5 T cell receptor beta chains from one specimen sequenced in a study. Via MiXCR, TCRdb re-called the reads, giving one row per CDR3 protein. The table has 3,400 or so distinct CDR3 sequences, 9.8% seen once. Sequencing was performed on CD4+ T cells from synovial fluid. The receptors here all came from a human donor with rheumatoid arthritis.

By share, this clonotype ranks as medium-sized. The CDR3 region has the DNA TGTGCCAGCAGCGTCGGGACTAGCGGGATGGGGGAGACCCAGTACTTC. Amino acid sequence: CASSVGTSGMGETQYF. This sequence joins TRBV9 and TRBJ2-5; 13 nucleotides agree with TRBD2. Trimming at V came to 2 bases and at J to 5 bases, leaving 6 bases not matched to a gene. The CDR3 is made up of 16 amino acids. Per the germline V gene, CDR1 is SGDLS and CDR2 is YYNGEE.

Relative to its sample, this clonotype is medium-sized. The V call is TRBV12-3 or TRBV12-4, the J call TRBJ2-5, with 8 bases identical to TRBD2. The J segment lost 9 bases and the V segment lost 3 bases, leaving 12 bases of the junction unmatched. The CDR3 spans 15 residues. The CDR3 DNA reads TGTGCCAGCAGTTTTTCGGGAGGGGATGGTAAGGCCCAGTACTTC. As protein: CASSFSGGDGKAQYF.

In its sample, this clonotype is medium-sized. The chain uses TRBV30 and TRBJ1-1; TRBD1 might be the D (5 bases). Trimming removed 1 base at V and 3 bases at J, with 12 bases between. The CDR3 loop spans 14 amino acids. Germline V gives CDR1 GTSNPN, CDR2 SVGIG (reference sequence). The CDR3 bases are TGTGCCTGGAGTGCGCCAGGGATGTACACTGAAGCTTTCTTT. Encoded protein: CAWSAPGMYTEAFF.

This clonotype qualifies as medium-sized. The rearrangement links TRBV20-1 to TRBJ2-3, with 10 nucleotides matching TRBD2. Trimming cost V 3 bases and J 5 bases; bases outside gene matches: 14. The CDR3 sequence is 17 residues long. Germline V gene lookup returns CDR1 DFQATT and CDR2 SNEGSKA (reference sequence). CDR3 nucleotides: TGCAGTGCTAGTGGTGGGAGCGGGAGGGCCTTGGGAGATACGCAGTATTTT. Translated: CSASGGSGRALGDTQYF.

This clonotype qualifies as medium-sized. CDR3 sequence: CASSQGTLQGYEQYF. CDR3 sequence (DNA): TGTGCCAGCAGCCAAGGGACACTCCAGGGGTACGAGCAGTACTTC. The V gene is TRBV4-2, the J gene TRBJ2-7; possibly TRBD1 for D (6 bases). The CDR3 covers 15 residues. The germline CDR1 and CDR2 sequences are LGHNA and YNFKEQ. V lost 1 base and J lost 4, with 14 bases in between.